A selection of T cell receptor beta chains follows, all from one sample in a study of blood T cell repertoires in COVID-19. The data were produced by immunoSEQ multiplex PCR, yet TCRdb's version contains in-frame clones alone and is incomplete. The sample yields 250,000 to 350,000 clones, 75% to 90% seen once. Sequenced input: peripheral blood. These receptors were obtained from a woman in her twenties or thirties with active or convalescent COVID-19. CDR3s include the opening cysteine and the closing phenylalanine or tryptophan.

J gene: TRBJ1-5
V gene: TRBV19
CDR3 protein: CASRDRVNQPQHF

J gene: TRBJ1-3
V gene: TRBV27
CDR3 protein: CASNRGEAYSGNTIYF

J gene: TRBJ2-5
V gene: TRBV5-1
CDR3 protein: CASSWAGEETQYF

J gene: TRBJ2-5
V gene: TRBV6-5
CDR3 protein: CATTLAPHWTETQYF

J gene: TRBJ1-1
V gene: TRBV5-5
CDR3 protein: CASSPRSVATGTEAFF

J gene: TRBJ2-5
V gene: TRBV28
CDR3 protein: CASSLSRGTETQYF

J gene: TRBJ2-1
V gene: TRBV6-2/TRBV6-3
CDR3 protein: CASSGSGGGEQFF

J gene: TRBJ2-3
V gene: TRBV7-2
CDR3 protein: CASSRPLAGHSTDTQYF

J gene: TRBJ1-2
V gene: TRBV28
CDR3 protein: CASSPAGTGYYGYTF

J gene: TRBJ2-1
V gene: TRBV28
CDR3 protein: CASSQLRGDEQFF

J gene: TRBJ1-3
V gene: TRBV6-5
CDR3 protein: CASTTGTGGNTIYF

J gene: TRBJ1-6
V gene: TRBV5-1
CDR3 protein: CASSRSTGVDSPLHF

J gene: TRBJ1-5
V gene: TRBV19
CDR3 protein: CASSTTGGHQPQHF

J gene: TRBJ2-7
V gene: TRBV6-5
CDR3 protein: CASSKDRWGYEQYF

J gene: TRBJ1-3
V gene: TRBV28
CDR3 protein: CASSPRPRTLRRGNTIYF